These 4 T cell receptor beta chains share one sample of origin, sequenced in a study of cytomegalovirus exposure and HLA in healthy donors. This PCR relied on a set of 60 Vbeta primers and 13 Jbeta primers. Profiling relied on immunoSEQ multiplex PCR, and the TCRdb table lists in-frame clones only, not all of them. The table has about 190,000 clones, over 60% seen once. Sequencing was carried out using PBMCs. The receptor set was obtained from a woman in her thirties in good health and CMV-seropositive.

This chain links TRBV18 with TRBJ2-7; TRBD1 matches at 7 bases. Trimming took 6 bases from V and 6 from J; bases not matched to a gene: 14. The CDR3 covers 15 residues. Germline loops: CDR1 KGHSH, CDR2 LQKENI. This chain's CDR3 is CASSVFSPRQGEQYF. Here the CDR3 DNA reads TGTGCCAGCTCGGTCTTTTCCCCGAGACAGGGCGAGCAGTACTTC.

J is TRBJ2-3 and V is TRBV7-9, with 10 bases aligning to TRBD1. V gave up 3 bases and J gave up 4 bases; unmatched junction bases: 10. This CDR3 region has 17 residues. Germline CDR1 is SEHNR and CDR2 is FQNEAQ (reference sequence). CDR3 in DNA: TGTGCCAGCAGCTTGAACCAGGGACAGGGGTTGGCAGATACGCAGTATTTT. Translating it yields CASSLNQGQGLADTQYF. The full variable domain, its missing parts supplied by reference TRBV7-9 and TRBJ2-3, is DTGVSQNPRHKITKRGQNVTFRCDPISEHNRLYWYRQTLGQGPEFLTYFQNEAQLEKSRLLSDRFSAERPKGSFSTLEIQRTEQGDSAMYLCASSLNQGQGLADTQYFGPGTRLTVL.

This chain uses TRBV28 with TRBJ2-2; D is perhaps TRBD2 (5 bases). V was pared by 8 bases and J by 7 bases, with 11 bases between. The CDR3 extends over 12 amino acids. Looked up from germline, CDR1 is MDHEN and CDR2 is SYDVKM. CDR3 DNA sequence: TGTGCCAGCCTCGCGGGTGGCGGGGAGCTGTTTTTT. It codes for CASLAGGGELFF.

This chain uses TRBV30 with TRBJ2-7, with D maybe TRBD2 (5 bases). The CDR3 covers 13 residues. V gave up 8 bases and J gave up 0 bases, with 14 bases separating them. Germline CDR1 GTSNPN, CDR2 SVGIG (reference sequence). CDR3 coding DNA: TGTGCCCTTCTTAGCGAGAGCTCCTACGAGCAGTACTTC. Translation: CALLSESSYEQYF. The complete variable domain, with remaining parts taken from reference TRBV30 and TRBJ2-7, reads SQTIHQWPATLVQPVGSPLSLECTVEGTSNPNLYWYRQAAGRGLQLLFYSVGIGQISSEVPQNLSASRPQDRQFILSSKKLLLSDSGFYLCALLSESSYEQYFGPGTRLTVT.